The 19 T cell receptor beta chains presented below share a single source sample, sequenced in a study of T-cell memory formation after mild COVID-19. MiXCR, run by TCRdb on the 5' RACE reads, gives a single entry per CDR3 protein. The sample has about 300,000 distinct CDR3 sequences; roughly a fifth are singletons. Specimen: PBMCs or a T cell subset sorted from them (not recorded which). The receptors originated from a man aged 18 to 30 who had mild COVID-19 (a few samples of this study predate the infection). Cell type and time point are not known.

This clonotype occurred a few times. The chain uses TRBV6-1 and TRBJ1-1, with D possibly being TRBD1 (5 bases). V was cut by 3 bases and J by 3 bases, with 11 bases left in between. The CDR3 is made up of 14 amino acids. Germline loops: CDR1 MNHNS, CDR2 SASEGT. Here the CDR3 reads CASSDRGGDTEAFF. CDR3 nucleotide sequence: TGTGCCAGCAGTGACCGGGGGGGGGACACTGAAGCTTTCTTT.

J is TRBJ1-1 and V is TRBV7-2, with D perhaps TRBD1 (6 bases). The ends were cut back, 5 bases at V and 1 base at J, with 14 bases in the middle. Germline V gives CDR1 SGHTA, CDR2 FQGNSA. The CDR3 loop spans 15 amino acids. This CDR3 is CASSPNREENTEAFF. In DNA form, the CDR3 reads TGTGCCAGCAGCCCGAACAGGGAGGAGAACACTGAAGCTTTCTTT.

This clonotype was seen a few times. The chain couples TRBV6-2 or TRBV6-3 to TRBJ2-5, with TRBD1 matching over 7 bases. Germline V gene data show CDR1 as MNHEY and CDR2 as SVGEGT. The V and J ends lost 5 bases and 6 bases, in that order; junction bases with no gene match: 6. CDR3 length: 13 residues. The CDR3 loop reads CASSLQGVQTQYF. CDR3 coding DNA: TGTGCCAGCAGTCTTCAGGGGGTGCAGACCCAGTACTTC.

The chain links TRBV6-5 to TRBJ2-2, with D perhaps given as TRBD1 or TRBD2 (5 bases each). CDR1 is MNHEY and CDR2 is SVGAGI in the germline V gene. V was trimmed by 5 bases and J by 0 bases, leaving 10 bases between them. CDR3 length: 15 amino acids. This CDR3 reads CASSRGTPNTGELFF. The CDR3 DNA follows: TGTGCCAGCAGTCGAGGGACCCCGAACACCGGGGAGCTGTTTTTT.

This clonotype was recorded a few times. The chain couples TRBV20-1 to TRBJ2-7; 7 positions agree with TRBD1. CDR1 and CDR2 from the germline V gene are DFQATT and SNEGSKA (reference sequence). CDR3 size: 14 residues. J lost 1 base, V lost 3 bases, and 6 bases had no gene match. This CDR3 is CSARTGPPSYEQYV. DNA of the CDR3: TGCAGTGCTAGGACAGGGCCCCCTTCCTACGAGCAGTACGTC.

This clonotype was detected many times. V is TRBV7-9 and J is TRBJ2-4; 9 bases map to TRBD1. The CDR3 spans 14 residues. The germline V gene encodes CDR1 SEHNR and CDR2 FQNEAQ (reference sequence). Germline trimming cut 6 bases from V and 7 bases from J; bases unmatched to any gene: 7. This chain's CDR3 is CASRAGTGLNIQYF. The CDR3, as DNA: TGTGCCAGCAGAGCCGGGACAGGGCTTAACATTCAGTACTTC.

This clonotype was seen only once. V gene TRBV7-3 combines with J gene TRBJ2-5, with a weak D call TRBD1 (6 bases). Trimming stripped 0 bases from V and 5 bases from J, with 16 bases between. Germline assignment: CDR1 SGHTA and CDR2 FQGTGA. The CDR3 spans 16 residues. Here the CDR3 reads CASSLTGQRFGETQYF. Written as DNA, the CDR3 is TGTGCCAGCAGCTTAACTGGACAGAGATTTGGGGAGACCCAGTACTTC.

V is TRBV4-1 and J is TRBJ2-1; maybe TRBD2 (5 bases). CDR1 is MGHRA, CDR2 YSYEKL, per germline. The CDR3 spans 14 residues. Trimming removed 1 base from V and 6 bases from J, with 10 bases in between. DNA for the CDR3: TGCGCCAGCAGCCAAGTTGCGACTACCAATGAGCAGTTCTTC. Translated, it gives CASSQVATTNEQFF.

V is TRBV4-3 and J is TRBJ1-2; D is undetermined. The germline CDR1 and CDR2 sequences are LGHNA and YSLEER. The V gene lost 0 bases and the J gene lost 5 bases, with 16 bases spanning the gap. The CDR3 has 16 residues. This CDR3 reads CASSQEPTPGYYGYTF. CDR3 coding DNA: TGCGCCAGCAGCCAAGAGCCCACCCCGGGATATTATGGCTACACCTTC.

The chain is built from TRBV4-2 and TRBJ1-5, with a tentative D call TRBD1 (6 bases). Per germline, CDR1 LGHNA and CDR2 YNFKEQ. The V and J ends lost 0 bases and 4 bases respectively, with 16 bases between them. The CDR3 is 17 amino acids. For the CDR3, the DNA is TGTGCCAGCAGCCAAGATCAGCAGGGGATAAGGAATCAGCCCCAGCATTTT. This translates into CASSQDQQGIRNQPQHF.

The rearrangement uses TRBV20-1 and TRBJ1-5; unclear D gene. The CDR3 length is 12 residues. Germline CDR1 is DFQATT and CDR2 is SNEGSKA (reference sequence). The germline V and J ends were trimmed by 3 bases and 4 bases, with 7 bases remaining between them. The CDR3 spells CSASRRNQPQHF. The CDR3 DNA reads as TGCAGTGCTAGTAGGCGAAATCAGCCCCAGCATTTT.

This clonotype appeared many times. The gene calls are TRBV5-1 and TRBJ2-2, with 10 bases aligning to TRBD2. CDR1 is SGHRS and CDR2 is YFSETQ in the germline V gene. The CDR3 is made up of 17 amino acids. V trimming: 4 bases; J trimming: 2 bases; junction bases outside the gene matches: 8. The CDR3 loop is CASSVLAGTLNTGELFF. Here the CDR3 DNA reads TGCGCCAGCAGCGTACTAGCGGGGACCCTTAACACCGGGGAGCTGTTTTTT.

The CDR3 reads CSAEADLSYNEQFF. The CDR3 region has the DNA TGCAGTGCGGAGGCAGACCTCTCCTACAATGAGCAGTTCTTC. The V and J genes are TRBV20-1 and TRBJ2-1, with D maybe TRBD2 (5 bases). The CDR3 is made up of 14 amino acids. The V gene's germline CDR1 is DFQATT and CDR2 SNEGSKA (reference sequence). V shed 6 bases and J shed 0 bases, with 12 bases lying between them.

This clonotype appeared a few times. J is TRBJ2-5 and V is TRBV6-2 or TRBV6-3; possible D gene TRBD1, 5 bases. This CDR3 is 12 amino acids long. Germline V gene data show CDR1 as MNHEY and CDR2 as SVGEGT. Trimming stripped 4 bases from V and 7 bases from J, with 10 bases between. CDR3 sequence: CASSFRDGTQYF. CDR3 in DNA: TGTGCCAGCAGTTTCAGGGATGGGACCCAGTACTTC.

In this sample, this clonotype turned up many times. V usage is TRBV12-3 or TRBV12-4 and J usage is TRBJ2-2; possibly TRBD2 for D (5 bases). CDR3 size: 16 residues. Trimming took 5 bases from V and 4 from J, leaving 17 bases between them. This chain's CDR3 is CASSPRRLRGTGELFF. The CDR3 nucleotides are TGTGCCAGCAGTCCTAGGAGACTCCGGGGCACCGGGGAGCTGTTTTTT.

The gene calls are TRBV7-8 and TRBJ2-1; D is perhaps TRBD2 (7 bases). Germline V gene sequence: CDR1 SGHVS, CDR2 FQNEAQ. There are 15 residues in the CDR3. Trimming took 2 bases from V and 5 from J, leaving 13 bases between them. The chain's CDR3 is CASSLKGGLDNEQFF. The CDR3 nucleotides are TGTGCCAGCAGCTTAAAGGGGGGGCTTGACAATGAGCAGTTCTTC.

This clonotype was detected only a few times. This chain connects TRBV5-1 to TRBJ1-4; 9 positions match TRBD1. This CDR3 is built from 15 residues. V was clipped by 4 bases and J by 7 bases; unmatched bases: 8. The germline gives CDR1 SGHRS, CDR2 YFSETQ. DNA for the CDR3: TGCGCCAGCAGCCGGGGACAGGGTGTCGGTGAAAAACTGTTTTTT. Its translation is CASSRGQGVGEKLFF. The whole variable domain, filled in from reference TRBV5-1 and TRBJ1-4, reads KAGVTQTPRYLIKTRGQQVTLSCSPISGHRSVSWYQQTPGQGLQFLFEYFSETQRNKGNFPGRFSGRQFSNSRSEMNVSTLELGDSALYLCASSRGQGVGEKLFFGSGTQLSVL.

The CDR3 spells CASTPPTGYHSPLHF. The DNA of the CDR3 is TGTGCCAGCACTCCCCCGACAGGGTATCACTCACCCCTCCACTTT. The J gene is TRBJ1-6, the V gene TRBV28; 7 nucleotides agree with TRBD1. Germline loops: CDR1 MDHEN, CDR2 SYDVKM. The ends lost 7 bases at V and 10 bases at J; junction bases unmatched: 13. The CDR3 extends over 15 amino acids.

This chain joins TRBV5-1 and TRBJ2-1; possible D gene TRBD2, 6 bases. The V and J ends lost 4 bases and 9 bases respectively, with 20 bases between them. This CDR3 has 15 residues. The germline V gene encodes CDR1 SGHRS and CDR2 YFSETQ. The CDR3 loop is CASSGEVGERGEQFF. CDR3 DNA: TGCGCCAGCAGCGGGGAGGTCGGGGAACGGGGTGAGCAGTTCTTC.